This passage covers 12 T cell receptor beta chains from one sample sequenced in a study of blood T cell repertoires in COVID-19. TCRdb keeps only in-frame clones here, not all; method: immunoSEQ multiplex PCR. The repertoire holds 95,000 to 150,000 clones, with just under 90% as singletons. The sample taken for sequencing was peripheral blood. The origin of the receptors is a woman aged 45-60 years with acute or convalescent COVID-19.

The chain is built from TRBV11-2 and TRBJ1-2; 11 bases match TRBD1. The CDR3 has 17 residues. The J segment lost 4 bases and the V segment lost 5 bases, leaving 12 bases of the junction unmatched. Germline V gives CDR1 SGHAT, CDR2 FQNNGV. The CDR3 sequence is CASSAGTGGGVGYGYTF. CDR3 nucleotide sequence: TGTGCCAGCAGCGCCGGGACAGGGGGTGGTGTAGGCTATGGCTACACCTTC.

This rearrangement joins TRBV20-1 to TRBJ2-7; the D is unclear. V was shortened by 6 bases and J by 6 bases, with 12 bases between the two germline ends. This CDR3 spans 11 amino acids. CDR1 is DFQATT and CDR2 is SNEGSKA in the germline V gene (reference sequence). The DNA for the CDR3 is TGCAGTGCGATATTCCTCGGCGAGCAGTACTTC. The encoded protein is CSAIFLGEQYF.

This sequence joins TRBV3-1 (or the pseudogene TRBV3-2) and TRBJ1-2, with D uncertain. Looked up from germline, CDR1 is LGHDT and CDR2 is YNNKEL (reference sequence). This CDR3 spans 13 amino acids. Trimming took off 4 bases at V and 0 bases at J, with 6 bases between the two ends. The DNA for the CDR3 is TGTGCCAGCAGCCCAGGTCCTAACTATGGCTACACCTTC. As protein: CASSPGPNYGYTF.

The rearrangement links TRBV6-5 to TRBJ2-7; D possibly corresponds to TRBD2 (6 bases). The V end was cut by 5 bases, the J end by 6 bases, with 20 bases between. The germline CDR1 and CDR2 sequences are MNHEY and SVGAGI. This CDR3 region has 15 residues. CDR3: CASSPSPGEGGEQYF. The CDR3 DNA reads as TGTGCCAGCAGTCCCAGTCCGGGGGAAGGCGGCGAGCAGTACTTC.

Comment on this clone: One end of the junction does not line up with germline, which may come from a read error. V is TRBV30 and J is TRBJ2-3; no definite D call. The CDR3 length is 12 residues. CDR1 is GTSNPN and CDR2 is SVGIG in the germline V gene (reference sequence). In DNA, the CDR3 is TGTGCCTGGAGTACCCCCACAGCTACGCAGTATTTT. Its translation is CAWSTPTATQYF.

The chain uses TRBV5-6 and TRBJ2-7; D is possibly TRBD1 (7 bases). This CDR3 comprises 15 residues. V shed 4 bases and J shed 4 bases, with 18 bases lying between them. Germline V gene sequence: CDR1 SGHDT, CDR2 YYEEEE. The CDR3 nucleotides are TGTGCCAGCAGCCGAGCCGGGGCAGGGGGGTACGAGCAGTACTTC. Translated, it gives CASSRAGAGGYEQYF.

There are a few counts of this clone. The chain links TRBV29-1 to TRBJ1-2, with TRBD1 matching over 7 bases. Germline CDR1 and CDR2: SQVTM and ANQGSEA. The CDR3 sequence is 16 residues long. Trimming at V came to 2 bases and at J to 4 bases, leaving 13 bases not matched to a gene. The CDR3 bases are TGCAGCGTTGAATTCTCGACAGGGCCCGTGAGCTATGGCTACACCTTC. Protein sequence: CSVEFSTGPVSYGYTF.

The chain is built from TRBV19 and TRBJ2-3; 11 positions agree with TRBD2. Germline assignment: CDR1 LNHDA and CDR2 SQIVND (reference sequence). The CDR3 sequence is 16 residues long. Trimming cost V 4 bases and J 6 bases; bases outside gene matches: 9. CDR3 bases: TGTGCCAGTAGTACCGTGGGACTAGCGGCCTGGGATACGCAGTATTTT. Translation gives CASSTVGLAAWDTQYF. The entire variable domain, with the rest obtained from reference TRBV19 and TRBJ2-3, is as follows: DGGITQSPKYLFRKEGQNVTLSCEQNLNHDAMYWYRQDPGQGLRLIYYSQIVNDFQKGDIAEGYSVSREKKESFPLTVTSAQKNPTAFYLCASSTVGLAAWDTQYFGPGTRLTVL.

This clone was recorded once. The rearrangement links TRBV6-5 to TRBJ1-3, with D maybe TRBD1 (5 bases). With 6 bases removed from V and 2 bases from J, the gap between germline ends came to 8 bases. This CDR3 is built from 13 residues. Per germline, CDR1 MNHEY and CDR2 SVGAGI. CDR3 nucleotide sequence: TGTGCCAGCAGGACAGTGCCTGGAAACACCATATATTTT. Encoded protein: CASRTVPGNTIYF.

The CDR3 DNA sequence: TGTGCCAGCAGTTATTACAGGGGAGGTACGGGCGAGCAGTACTTC. Translating it yields CASSYYRGGTGEQYF. The chain is built from TRBV6-5 and TRBJ2-7; possible D gene TRBD1, 7 bases. Germline assignment: CDR1 MNHEY and CDR2 SVGAGI. CDR3 length: 15 amino acids. Trimming removed 3 bases from V and 6 bases from J, with 18 bases in between.

This clone was observed a single time. The rearrangement uses TRBV5-1 and TRBJ2-1, with 8 bases lining up with TRBD2. V shed 0 bases, J shed 8 bases, and the junction held 1 base outside the gene matches. CDR1 and CDR2 from the germline V gene are SGHRS and YFSETQ. The CDR3 length is 13 residues. In DNA form, the CDR3 reads TGCGCCAGCAGCTTGGGAGCGGGGGATGAGCAGTTCTTC. Its protein is CASSLGAGDEQFF. Variable domain in full (rest from reference TRBV5-1 and TRBJ2-1): KAGVTQTPRYLIKTRGQQVTLSCSPISGHRSVSWYQQTPGQGLQFLFEYFSETQRNKGNFPGRFSGRQFSNSRSEMNVSTLELGDSALYLCASSLGAGDEQFFGPGTRLTVL.

This clone came up a few times. Additional DNA sequences in this sample encode the identical CDR3. The genes are TRBV19 and TRBJ1-5; D is uncertain. Germline-derived CDR1 and CDR2 are LNHDA and SQIVND (reference sequence). CDR3 length: 14 residues. V was cut by 4 bases and J by 6 bases, with 13 bases left in between. This CDR3 is CASSRRGVGQPQHF. CDR3 DNA sequence: TGTGCCAGTAGTAGACGGGGAGTGGGTCAGCCCCAGCATTTT. Drawing the rest from reference TRBV19 and TRBJ1-5, the complete variable domain is DGGITQSPKYLFRKEGQNVTLSCEQNLNHDAMYWYRQDPGQGLRLIYYSQIVNDFQKGDIAEGYSVSREKKESFPLTVTSAQKNPTAFYLCASSRRGVGQPQHFGDGTRLSIL.